This T cell receptor beta chain was recorded in a study of CD8 T cells in Susac syndrome. Findings and limits, study-wide: The authors acknowledged that their TCR sequencing and HLA analysis involved a relatively small number of individuals.

The authors reverse transcribed roughly 0.5 to 1 ug RNA with random hexamers. With immunoSEQ multiplex PCR, TCR beta CDR3 was amplified across 54 Vbeta and 13 Jbeta. TCRdb passed the immunoSEQ multiplex PCR reads through MiXCR, listing each CDR3 protein once. Counted here are about 130,000 distinct CDR3 sequences, 93% occurring once; the ten biggest clones make up approximately 0.3%. In its sample, this clonotype was seen a few times. As yet, its antigen is unknown. In contrast to the negatively isolated CD8+ and CD4+ T cells, TEMRA cells were FACS-enriched. This TCR was sampled from a human donor with multiple sclerosis. Sequencing input: CD8+ T cells from PBMCs.

CDR3 region: CASSRGADTQYF. CDR3 in DNA: TGTGCCAGCAGTAGGGGGGCAGATACGCAGTATTTT. The chain joins TRBV7-9 to TRBJ2-3; D tentatively reads TRBD1 or TRBD2 (6 bases each). V was cut by 6 bases and J by 4 bases, with 8 bases left in between. The CDR3 sequence is 12 residues long. In germline, CDR1 is SEHNR, CDR2 FQNEAQ (reference sequence).